The 13 T cell receptor beta chains presented below share a single source sample, sequenced in a study of T cell responses to AZD1222 COVID-19 vaccine. TCRdb keeps only in-frame clones here, not all; method: immunoSEQ multiplex PCR. The sample carries some 150,000 clones, about 92% recorded once. The sample here was peripheral blood, taken 28 days after the second AZD1222 dose. The receptors were sampled from an adult who received the AZD1222 COVID-19 vaccine.

V is TRBV19 and J is TRBJ1-1, with 7 bases lining up with TRBD1. The CDR3 has 17 amino acids. Germline V lookup: CDR1 LNHDA, CDR2 SQIVND (reference sequence). The V gene end was trimmed by 3 bases and the J gene end by 4 bases; junction bases not matched to a gene: 14. For the CDR3, the DNA is TGTGCCAGTAGTATTTTGGGAGGAGGGGGCGGGTCCACTGAAGCTTTCTTT. The encoded protein is CASSILGGGGGSTEAFF.

This clone has only one observation. The J gene is TRBJ1-3, the V gene TRBV30; D is unclear. The CDR3 sequence is 12 residues long. With 4 bases removed from V and 0 bases from J, the gap between germline ends came to 4 bases. CDR1 and CDR2 from the germline V gene are GTSNPN and SVGIG (reference sequence). The CDR3 is CAWKVSGNTIYF. CDR3 nucleotide sequence: TGTGCCTGGAAAGTCTCTGGAAACACCATATATTTT.

This clone was counted a single time. The V gene is TRBV20-1, the J gene TRBJ2-1; no definite D call. Trimming took off 3 bases at V and 4 bases at J, with 19 bases between the two ends. CDR1 is DFQATT and CDR2 is SNEGSKA in the germline V gene (reference sequence). The CDR3 runs 16 residues. CDR3 residues: CSASPQVRGNYNEQFF. The CDR3 DNA reads TGCAGTGCTAGTCCCCAGGTTCGCGGTAATTACAATGAGCAGTTCTTC.

This chain links TRBV12-3 or TRBV12-4 with TRBJ1-1, with 7 nucleotides matching TRBD1. CDR3 length: 12 amino acids. J lost 11 bases, V lost 5 bases, and 8 bases had no gene match. The CDR3 spells CASSDTDRVAFF. In DNA, the CDR3 is TGTGCCAGCAGTGATACCGACAGGGTTGCTTTCTTT.

The gene calls are TRBV28 and TRBJ1-1; 8 nucleotides align to TRBD1. J gave up 0 bases and V 4 bases, and 10 bases lay outside the gene matches. This CDR3 comprises 17 residues. Germline values: CDR1 MDHEN, CDR2 SYDVKM. DNA of the CDR3: TGTGCCAGCAGTTCCCCGCACAGGGGGAAAATGAACACTGAAGCTTTCTTT. Protein product: CASSSPHRGKMNTEAFF.

The gene calls are TRBV18 and TRBJ2-7; 9 bases are shared with TRBD1. CDR1 and CDR2 (germline): KGHSH, LQKENI. The V segment lost 10 bases and the J segment 1 base; nucleotides outside the gene matches: 11. This CDR3 contains 15 residues. The CDR3 sequence is CATSRGTGPSYEQYF. The CDR3 DNA sequence: TGTGCCACCTCCCGGGGGACAGGGCCTTCCTACGAGCAGTACTTC.

The V call is TRBV6-9, the J call TRBJ1-2; 8 bases are shared with TRBD1. Per the germline V gene, CDR1 is MNHGY and CDR2 is SVAAGI. CDR3 length equals 14 residues. The V segment lost 2 bases and the J segment 4 bases; nucleotides outside the gene matches: 3. CDR3 sequence: CASSYDRGTYGYTF. The CDR3 DNA reads as TGTGCCAGCAGTTATGACAGGGGTACCTATGGCTACACCTTC.

This sequence joins TRBV5-1 and TRBJ1-1, with 9 bases lining up with TRBD1. V dropped 3 bases and J dropped 4; count of bases not matched to a gene: 4. CDR1 is SGHRS and CDR2 is YFSETQ in the germline V gene. The CDR3 is 14 residues long. DNA of the CDR3: TGCGCCAGCAGCTGGGACAGGGAAGGCACTGAAGCTTTCTTT. Its translation: CASSWDREGTEAFF.

This sequence joins TRBV6-5 and TRBJ2-7; D not resolved. This CDR3 region has 11 residues. Germline V gives CDR1 MNHEY, CDR2 SVGAGI. Trimming pared 7 bases from V and 4 bases from J, leaving 8 bases between. The CDR3 sequence is CASTSVYEQYF. The CDR3 coding sequence is TGTGCCAGCACGTCAGTGTACGAGCAGTACTTC.

This clone occurred a few times. V gene TRBV7-9 combines with J gene TRBJ2-5; D gene unclear. Germline V CDR1 and CDR2: SEHNR, FQNEAQ (reference sequence). The CDR3 extends over 15 amino acids. The ends were cut back, 2 bases at V and 3 bases at J, with 13 bases in the middle. The CDR3 DNA reads TGTGCCAGCAGCTTAAGCCCGGCGCGAGAAGAGACCCAGTACTTC. This encodes CASSLSPAREETQYF. Variable domain in full (rest from reference TRBV7-9 and TRBJ2-5): DTGVSQNPRHKITKRGQNVTFRCDPISEHNRLYWYRQTLGQGPEFLTYFQNEAQLEKSRLLSDRFSAERPKGSFSTLEIQRTEQGDSAMYLCASSLSPAREETQYFGPGTRLLVL.

This clone was detected ten times or more. The chain employs TRBV25-1 and TRBJ2-4, with 7 nucleotides matching TRBD1. Germline values: CDR1 MGHDK, CDR2 SYGVNS. Trimming took 1 base from V and 3 from J; bases not matched to a gene: 9. This CDR3 has 17 amino acids. The CDR3 is CASSESVWQGDKNIQYF. The CDR3 nucleotides read TGTGCCAGCAGTGAATCGGTTTGGCAGGGGGACAAAAACATTCAGTACTTC.

The chain couples TRBV12-3 or TRBV12-4 to TRBJ1-5; 10 bases line up with TRBD1. This CDR3 has 13 amino acids. The V segment lost 6 bases and the J segment 7 bases; nucleotides outside the gene matches: 3. The DNA of the CDR3 is TGTGCCAGCAGGACAGGGGGCGCACAGCCCCAGCATTTT. Its protein is CASRTGGAQPQHF.

The chain uses TRBV4-1 and TRBJ2-3; unclear D gene. CDR1 MGHRA and CDR2 YSYEKL come from the germline V gene. V dropped 2 bases and J dropped 6 bases, with 15 bases sitting between them. There are 15 residues in the CDR3. In nucleotides, the CDR3 is TGCGCCAGCAGCCAAAACCCCGGTCTGGCGGATACGCAGTATTTT. It translates to CASSQNPGLADTQYF.